These 22 T cell receptor beta chains share one sample of origin, sequenced in a study of blood T cell repertoires in COVID-19. Measured with immunoSEQ multiplex PCR; TCRdb has only the in-frame clones, and not every one. The sample shows 150,000 or so clones, over 70% of them seen only once. Sequencing used PBMCs or T cells enriched from blood (not recorded which). All receptors derive from a woman aged 40 to 55 with acute COVID-19.

This clone was observed a few times. The V and J genes are TRBV3-1 (or the pseudogene TRBV3-2) and TRBJ2-7; 10 bases map to TRBD2. With V trimmed by 4 bases and J by 5 bases, 5 bases remained unmatched. Germline CDR1 LGHDT, CDR2 YNNKEL (reference sequence). This CDR3 is built from 14 residues. The CDR3 DNA reads as TGTGCCAGCAGCCGTAGCGGGAGGAGGGACGAGCAGTACTTC. Its translation is CASSRSGRRDEQYF.

In this sample, this clone turned up once. V is TRBV29-1 and J is TRBJ2-3; 8 bases line up with TRBD2. V was pared by 4 bases and J by 4 bases, with 7 bases of the junction left unmatched. The germline V gene encodes CDR1 SQVTM and CDR2 ANQGSEA. The CDR3 spans 14 residues. DNA of the CDR3: TGCAGCGTTGCGGGACTAGAGCGGTCAGATACGCAGTATTTT. Translated, it gives CSVAGLERSDTQYF.

As DNA, the CDR3 is TGTGCCAGCAGTTACGACAGTCGAATGAACACTGAAGCTTTCTTT. Translated, it gives CASSYDSRMNTEAFF. The chain couples TRBV6-5 to TRBJ1-1, with D perhaps matching TRBD1 (5 bases). The CDR3 is 15 amino acids. In germline, CDR1 is MNHEY, CDR2 SVGAGI. V was trimmed by 2 bases and J by 0 bases, leaving 10 bases between them.

This clone was found a few times. The V and J genes are TRBV19 and TRBJ2-7, with TRBD1 as a possible D gene (6 bases). Between the trimmed V and J ends, which lost 4 bases and 0 bases, there was a span of 10 bases. Germline lookup yields CDR1 LNHDA and CDR2 SQIVND (reference sequence). The CDR3 has 14 residues. CDR3 sequence: CASSRQVSSYEQYF. The CDR3 DNA reads TGTGCCAGTAGTAGACAGGTGAGCTCCTACGAGCAGTACTTC. The complete variable domain, with remaining parts taken from reference TRBV19 and TRBJ2-7, reads DGGITQSPKYLFRKEGQNVTLSCEQNLNHDAMYWYRQDPGQGLRLIYYSQIVNDFQKGDIAEGYSVSREKKESFPLTVTSAQKNPTAFYLCASSRQVSSYEQYFGPGTRLTVT.

V usage is TRBV4-1 and J usage is TRBJ1-5; the D gene is possibly TRBD1 (5 bases). CDR3 length: 14 amino acids. V shed 5 bases and J shed 1 base, with 9 bases lying between them. Looked up from germline, CDR1 is MGHRA and CDR2 is YSYEKL. The CDR3 loop is CASSAQGSNQPQHF. In nucleotides, the CDR3 is TGCGCCAGCAGCGCTCAGGGAAGCAATCAGCCCCAGCATTTT.

This clone was observed a handful of times. The chain joins TRBV28 to TRBJ2-7, with D possibly TRBD2 on 6 matching bases. The CDR3 extends over 13 amino acids. The V end was cut by 4 bases, the J end by 4 bases, with 11 bases between. The germline V gene encodes CDR1 MDHEN and CDR2 SYDVKM. In DNA, the CDR3 is TGTGCCAGCAGTTCAGCTAGCGCTTACGAGCAGTACGTC. Its protein product is CASSSASAYEQYV.

The chain uses TRBV11-3 and TRBJ2-5; 16 positions agree with TRBD2. This CDR3 region has 18 residues. V dropped 5 bases and J dropped 2; count of bases not matched to a gene: 8. From germline, CDR1 is SGHNT and CDR2 YENEEA. The CDR3 coding sequence is TGTGCCAGCAGCCCGGGGACTAGCGGGAGGGCCTTTCAAGAGACCCAGTACTTC. Translation gives CASSPGTSGRAFQETQYF.

The chain has TRBV24-1 and TRBJ1-2, with a tentative D call TRBD1 (6 bases). The CDR3 contains 13 residues. Trimming cost V 7 bases and J 4 bases, with 12 bases left between them. CDR1 KGHDR and CDR2 SFDVKD come from the germline V gene. Written as DNA, the CDR3 is TGTGCCACCAGCGATCGGACAGCCTATGGCTACACCTTC. Residues: CATSDRTAYGYTF.

The chain combines TRBV12-5 with TRBJ2-1; 8 bases match TRBD1. This CDR3 has 16 residues. Germline CDR1 LGHNT, CDR2 FRNRAP. With V trimmed by 0 bases and J by 8 bases, 9 bases remained unmatched. The CDR3 loop reads CASGLVRVTGDDEQFF. In DNA form, the CDR3 reads TGTGCTAGTGGTTTGGTACGAGTGACAGGGGATGATGAGCAGTTCTTC.

The CDR3 DNA follows: TGCGCCAGCAGCTTGGGGGGAGTAGGGCAGCCCCAGCATTTT. Its protein is CASSLGGVGQPQHF. The V call is TRBV5-1, the J call TRBJ1-5; the D is unclear. V shed 0 bases and J shed 7 bases, with 11 bases lying between them. This CDR3 spans 14 amino acids. Germline V gene lookup returns CDR1 SGHRS and CDR2 YFSETQ.

The gene calls are TRBV5-1 and TRBJ1-3; possible D gene TRBD1, 6 bases. Germline loops: CDR1 SGHRS, CDR2 YFSETQ. The CDR3 runs to 14 residues. Deletions cut 0 bases from V and 3 bases from J, with 7 bases between. CDR3 coding DNA: TGCGCCAGCAGCTTGGACAGGGTTGGAAACACCATATATTTT. This codes for CASSLDRVGNTIYF.

This chain uses TRBV30 with TRBJ2-3, with D hard to call. The CDR3 consists of 12 residues. CDR1 is GTSNPN and CDR2 is SVGIG in the germline V gene (reference sequence). Trimming removed 2 bases at V and 4 bases at J, with 7 bases between. The CDR3 region has the DNA TGTGCCTGGAGTACGAGGTCAGATACGCAGTATTTT. The encoded protein is CAWSTRSDTQYF.

This clone was recorded a few times. The chain combines TRBV6-5 with TRBJ2-3, with a possible D match to TRBD2 (7 bases). CDR1 MNHEY and CDR2 SVGAGI come from the germline V gene. The CDR3 contains 16 residues. The V and J ends lost 2 bases and 2 bases respectively, with 14 bases between them. CDR3 nucleotide sequence: TGTGCCAGCAGTTACCGAGGGGGAGGGAACACAGATACGCAGTATTTT. This codes for CASSYRGGGNTDTQYF.

Only a few counts were recorded for this clone. The chain has TRBV5-1 and TRBJ1-2; 7 bases match TRBD1. The CDR3 runs 14 residues. V lost 4 bases to trimming and J lost 8 bases; unmatched junction nucleotides: 11. Germline CDR1 SGHRS, CDR2 YFSETQ. CDR3 DNA sequence: TGCGCCAGCAGCACCGAAACAGGGGCACGGGGCTACACCTTC. It yields the protein CASSTETGARGYTF.

On this clone: One junction end does not reproduce the germline sequence, and a read error may be involved. This rearrangement joins TRBV5-1 to TRBJ2-5; TRBD2 agrees at 7 bases. This CDR3 comprises 16 residues. Germline V CDR1 and CDR2: SGHRS, YFSETQ. DNA for the CDR3: TGCGCCAGCAGCTTGGGACTAGCTGTGTACCAAGGGACCCAGTACTTC. This gives the protein CASSLGLAVYQGTQYF.

This chain connects TRBV12-5 to TRBJ1-6; D is perhaps TRBD1 (6 bases). Deletions cut 6 bases from V and 10 bases from J, with 13 bases between. The germline V gene has CDR1 LGHNT and CDR2 FRNRAP. The CDR3 spans 13 residues. The CDR3 DNA sequence: TGTGCTAGTGGACTGGACAGATTCTCACCCCTCCACTTT. It encodes CASGLDRFSPLHF.

This clone has a handful of counts. The chain links TRBV5-1 to TRBJ2-3; TRBD1 matches at 9 bases. CDR3 length equals 16 residues. The ends lost 4 bases at V and 2 bases at J; junction bases unmatched: 8. From germline, CDR1 is SGHRS and CDR2 YFSETQ. The CDR3 spells CASSPGDRGFTDTQYF. The CDR3 DNA reads TGCGCCAGCAGCCCGGGAGACAGGGGGTTCACAGATACGCAGTATTTT. The full variable domain, in which reference TRBV5-1 and TRBJ2-3 provide the parts outside the CDR3, is KAGVTQTPRYLIKTRGQQVTLSCSPISGHRSVSWYQQTPGQGLQFLFEYFSETQRNKGNFPGRFSGRQFSNSRSEMNVSTLELGDSALYLCASSPGDRGFTDTQYFGPGTRLTVL.

The chain is built from TRBV19 and TRBJ2-2; 7 bases map to TRBD2. V dropped 8 bases and J dropped 3; count of bases not matched to a gene: 9. The CDR3 contains 15 residues. The germline V gene has CDR1 LNHDA and CDR2 SQIVND (reference sequence). The CDR3 sequence is CASHRGTIDTGELFF. CDR3 nucleotide sequence: TGTGCCAGTCATCGCGGGACTATCGACACCGGGGAGCTGTTTTTT.

V usage is TRBV18 and J usage is TRBJ2-5, with 8 nucleotides matching TRBD1. CDR1 KGHSH and CDR2 LQKENI come from the germline V gene. This CDR3 comprises 15 residues. The V gene end was trimmed by 10 bases and the J gene end by 0 bases; junction bases not matched to a gene: 10. The CDR3 bases are TGTGCCACGTCGGCAGGGGGCCGCTACCAAGAGACCCAGTACTTC. It codes for CATSAGGRYQETQYF.

The chain recombines TRBV19 with TRBJ2-7; 10 nucleotides agree with TRBD2. The CDR3 covers 16 residues. Germline values: CDR1 LNHDA, CDR2 SQIVND (reference sequence). The V and J ends lost 3 bases and 2 bases, in that order; junction bases with no gene match: 7. CDR3 nucleotides: TGTGCCAGTAGTATCGCTAGCGGGAGCAGGACCTACGAGCAGTACTTC. Translating gives CASSIASGSRTYEQYF.

This rearrangement joins TRBV11-2 to TRBJ1-1; 11 positions agree with TRBD1. This CDR3 contains 15 residues. From germline, CDR1 is SGHAT and CDR2 FQNNGV. J lost 4 bases, V lost 4 bases, and 5 bases had no gene match. The CDR3: CASSSGQGAVTEAFF. DNA of the CDR3: TGTGCCAGCAGCTCCGGACAGGGGGCGGTCACTGAAGCTTTCTTT.

The V call is TRBV7-6, the J call TRBJ2-2; possibly TRBD2 for D (7 bases). The V gene lost 1 base and the J gene lost 5 bases, with 20 bases spanning the gap. This CDR3 spans 18 amino acids. From germline, CDR1 is SGHVS and CDR2 FNYEAQ. CDR3 coding DNA: TGTGCCAGCAGCTTAGGGGGGACTACCCCAGGGGTGACCGGGGAGCTGTTTTTT. Translated, it gives CASSLGGTTPGVTGELFF. Drawing the rest from reference TRBV7-6 and TRBJ2-2, the complete variable domain is GAGVSQSPRYKVTKRGQDVALRCDPISGHVSLYWYRQALGQGPEFLTYFNYEAQQDKSGLPNDRFSAERPEGSISTLTIQRTEQRDSAMYRCASSLGGTTPGVTGELFFGEGSRLTVL.